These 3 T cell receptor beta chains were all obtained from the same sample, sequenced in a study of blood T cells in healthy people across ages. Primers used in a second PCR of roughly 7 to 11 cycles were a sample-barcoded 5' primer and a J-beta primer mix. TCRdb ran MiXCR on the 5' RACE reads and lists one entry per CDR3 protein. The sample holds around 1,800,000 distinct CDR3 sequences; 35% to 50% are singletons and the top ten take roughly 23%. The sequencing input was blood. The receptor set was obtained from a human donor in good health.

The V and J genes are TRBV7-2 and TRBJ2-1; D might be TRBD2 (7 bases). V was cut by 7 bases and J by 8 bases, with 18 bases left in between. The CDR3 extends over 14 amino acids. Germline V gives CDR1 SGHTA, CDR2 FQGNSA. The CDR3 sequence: CASTEGGASYEQFF. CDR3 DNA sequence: TGTGCCAGCACCGAAGGGGGGGCCTCTTATGAGCAGTTCTTC.

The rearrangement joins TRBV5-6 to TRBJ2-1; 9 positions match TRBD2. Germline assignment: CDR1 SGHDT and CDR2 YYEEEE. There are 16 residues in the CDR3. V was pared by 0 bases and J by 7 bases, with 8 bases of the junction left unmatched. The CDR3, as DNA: TGTGCCAGCAGCTTGGTAGCGGGGGCCATGGGAAATGAGCAGTTCTTC. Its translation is CASSLVAGAMGNEQFF.

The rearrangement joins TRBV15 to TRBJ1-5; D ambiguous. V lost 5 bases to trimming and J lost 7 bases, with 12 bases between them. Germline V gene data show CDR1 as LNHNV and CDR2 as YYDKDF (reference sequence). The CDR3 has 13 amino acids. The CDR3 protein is CATSGILGQPQHF. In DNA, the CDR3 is TGTGCCACCAGCGGGATACTAGGGCAGCCCCAGCATTTT.